The 2 T cell receptor beta chains in this list originate from one sample, sequenced in a study of cytomegalovirus exposure and HLA in healthy donors. PCR used 60 Vbeta primers and 13 Jbeta primers. Produced via immunoSEQ multiplex PCR; TCRdb's table is partial and in-frame only. The sample includes 150,000 to 200,000 clones, around 80% of them seen just once. Material for sequencing was PBMCs. Receptors were obtained from a man aged 40-49 years in good health and CMV-seropositive.

The sample holds a few counts of this clone. The chain carries TRBV5-4 and TRBJ1-2, with 9 bases fitting TRBD1. V lost 4 bases and J lost 5; bases outside the gene matches: 6. The germline gives CDR1 SGHNT, CDR2 YYREEE (reference sequence). The CDR3 length is 14 residues. CDR3 in amino acids: CASSPGQGVYGYTF. The CDR3 DNA reads TGTGCCAGCAGCCCGGGACAGGGAGTATATGGCTACACCTTC.

The chain employs TRBV28 and TRBJ1-5, with 7 bases identical to TRBD1. Germline V gene lookup returns CDR1 MDHEN and CDR2 SYDVKM. The CDR3 sequence is 15 residues long. V lost 6 bases to trimming and J lost 4 bases; unmatched junction nucleotides: 9. Written as DNA, the CDR3 is TGTGCCAGCAGACGACAGGGTACCCTAAATCAGCCCCAGCATTTT. This translates into CASRRQGTLNQPQHF. Drawing the rest from reference TRBV28 and TRBJ1-5, the complete variable domain is DVKVTQSSRYLVKRTGEKVFLECVQDMDHENMFWYRQDPGLGLRLIYFSYDVKMKEKGDIPEGYSVSREKKERFSLILESASTNQTSMYLCASRRQGTLNQPQHFGDGTRLSIL.